These 20 T cell receptor beta chains were sequenced from one sample in a study of T cells in Graves' hyperthyroidism and ophthalmopathy. The source material, RNA transcripts, was used to amplify TCR beta CDR3 regions. Initially, a first-round RT-PCR of the TCR CDR3 employed the HTBI primer set. TCRdb re-analysed the multiplex PCR reads in MiXCR, keeping a single row per CDR3 protein. The sample gives roughly 290,000 distinct CDR3 sequences, approximately 14% of which show up once; 7.9% is in the top ten. Material for sequencing was blood. These receptors came from a woman aged 40 to 55 with Graves' hyperthyroidism.

The sample holds many counts of this clonotype. The chain links TRBV2 to TRBJ1-2; the D gene is possibly TRBD1 (6 bases). Germline CDR1 SNHLY, CDR2 FYNNEI. The CDR3 is made up of 14 amino acids. Trimming removed 4 bases from V and 5 bases from J, with 14 bases in between. The CDR3 protein is CASSAGTPRYGYTF. CDR3 coding DNA: TGTGCCAGCAGTGCCGGGACACCGAGGTATGGCTACACCTTC.

Only a few counts were recorded for this clonotype. The gene calls are TRBV19 and TRBJ1-5, with a tentative D call TRBD1 (6 bases). Trimming removed 4 bases from V and 7 bases from J, with 20 bases in between. Germline V gives CDR1 LNHDA, CDR2 SQIVND (reference sequence). CDR3 length: 16 residues. The CDR3: CASSTRRGGAGQPQHF. In DNA, the CDR3 is TGTGCCAGTAGTACCCGCCGGGGGGGGGCGGGCCAGCCCCAGCATTTT.

This clonotype was counted at least ten times. The chain recombines TRBV5-1 with TRBJ2-7; D uncertain. The CDR3 is 15 amino acids. V lost 2 bases and J lost 0, with 12 bases in between. Per the germline V gene, CDR1 is SGHRS and CDR2 is YFSETQ. In DNA form, the CDR3 reads TGCGCCAGCAGCTTCGTAAGGACCAACTCCTACGAGCAGTACTTC. It specifies CASSFVRTNSYEQYF. Using reference TRBV5-1 and TRBJ2-7 for the parts outside the CDR3, the full variable domain is KAGVTQTPRYLIKTRGQQVTLSCSPISGHRSVSWYQQTPGQGLQFLFEYFSETQRNKGNFPGRFSGRQFSNSRSEMNVSTLELGDSALYLCASSFVRTNSYEQYFGPGTRLTVT.

This clonotype came up many times. J is TRBJ1-5 and V is TRBV27; tentatively, D is TRBD1 (5 bases). The CDR3 sequence is 15 residues long. The germline V gene has CDR1 MNHEY and CDR2 SMNVEV (reference sequence). The V and J ends lost 2 bases and 3 bases respectively, with 11 bases between them. This CDR3 is CASSLSPGPNQPQHF. The CDR3 nucleotides read TGTGCCAGCAGTTTAAGCCCAGGGCCCAATCAGCCCCAGCATTTT.

With respect to this clonotype: This sequence may be a read error, since a much larger clone differs from it by one base. The chain links TRBV30 to TRBJ2-3; TRBD2 matches 7 bases. The CDR3 extends over 14 amino acids. Trimming cost V 2 bases and J 5 bases; bases outside gene matches: 7. Germline CDR1 is GTSNPN and CDR2 is SVGIG (reference sequence). CDR3 bases: TGTGCCTGGAGTCTCAAGCGGGGCATAGATACGCAGTATTTT. It encodes CAWSLKRGIDTQYF.

This clonotype was found many times. The chain links TRBV5-5 to TRBJ2-5; no clear D. CDR1 and CDR2 (germline): SGHKS, YYEKEE (reference sequence). The germline V and J ends were trimmed by 2 bases and 2 bases, with 10 bases remaining between them. This CDR3 region has 14 residues. The CDR3, as DNA: TGTGCCAGCAGCTTTTGGTCAGCACAAGAGACCCAGTACTTC. Translating it yields CASSFWSAQETQYF. Filled out from reference TRBV5-5 and TRBJ2-5, the complete variable domain reads DAGVTQSPTHLIKTRGQQVTLRCSPISGHKSVSWYQQVLGQGPQFIFQYYEKEERGRGNFPDRFSARQFPNYSSELNVNALLLGDSALYLCASSFWSAQETQYFGPGTRLLVL.

DNA for the CDR3: TGTGCCAGCAGCACAAACGGACTTAATTCACCCCTCCACTTT. It codes for CASSTNGLNSPLHF. The chain joins TRBV11-2 to TRBJ1-6; unclear D gene. The CDR3 is made up of 14 amino acids. The germline gives CDR1 SGHAT, CDR2 FQNNGV. Trimming left V 5 bases short and J 6 bases short, with 11 bases between.

This clonotype was counted ten times or more. The rearrangement uses TRBV6-1 and TRBJ1-1; 8 nucleotides agree with TRBD1. J gave up 0 bases and V 6 bases, and 6 bases lay outside the gene matches. Germline V CDR1 and CDR2: MNHNS, SASEGT. The CDR3 has 15 residues. For the CDR3, the DNA is TGTGCCAGCAGAGACCACAGGGGGGTGAACACTGAAGCTTTCTTT. It is translated as CASRDHRGVNTEAFF.

This clonotype appeared many times. The chain couples TRBV7-2 to TRBJ2-7; 8 nucleotides match TRBD2. CDR1 is SGHTA and CDR2 is FQGNSA in the germline V gene. V shed 7 bases and J 6 bases; nucleotides not matched to a gene: 11. This CDR3 has 14 residues. This CDR3 reads CASKPGLGFTEQYF. The CDR3 bases are TGTGCCAGCAAACCGGGACTAGGTTTTACCGAGCAGTACTTC.

In this sample, this clonotype turned up many times. The rearrangement links TRBV12-3 or TRBV12-4 to TRBJ1-1; D gene ambiguous. The germline V and J ends were trimmed by 7 bases and 3 bases, with 12 bases remaining between them. The CDR3 consists of 13 residues. CDR3 protein: CASKSQAHTEAFF. The DNA of the CDR3 is TGTGCCAGCAAAAGTCAGGCCCACACTGAAGCTTTCTTT.

There are many counts of this clonotype. The rearrangement joins TRBV15 to TRBJ1-5; D not resolved. This CDR3 has 13 residues. Germline CDR1 is LNHNV and CDR2 is YYDKDF (reference sequence). Deletions cut 1 base from V and 2 bases from J, with 3 bases between. This CDR3 is CATSRAGNQPQHF. The CDR3 DNA reads as TGTGCCACCAGCAGAGCGGGCAATCAGCCCCAGCATTTT.

This clonotype was detected only a few times. This chain joins TRBV19 and TRBJ2-3; 10 bases agree with TRBD2. Germline V CDR1 and CDR2: LNHDA, SQIVND (reference sequence). The ends lost 5 bases at V and 3 bases at J; junction bases unmatched: 2. This CDR3 has 14 residues. CDR3: CASSGLAETDTQYF. The CDR3 DNA reads as TGTGCCAGTAGTGGACTAGCGGAGACAGATACGCAGTATTTT.

In the case of this clonotype: Sequence at one end of the junction differs from germline and may be a read error. The rearrangement links TRBV11-1 to TRBJ2-7; TRBD2 matches at 11 bases. This CDR3 has 15 residues. Germline V CDR1 and CDR2: SGHAT, FQDESV (reference sequence). CDR3 bases: TGTGCCAGCAGGTGGACTAGCGGGCCCTCCTACGAGCAGCACTTC. Translating it yields CASRWTSGPSYEQHF.

In its sample, this clonotype was seen many times. The J gene is TRBJ2-3, the V gene TRBV7-2; D gene ambiguous. Trimming took 4 bases from V and 1 from J, leaving 9 bases between them. CDR3 length equals 14 residues. CDR1 is SGHTA, CDR2 FQGNSA, per germline. The CDR3 coding sequence is TGTGCCAGCAGCTGGAACTTTGGCACAGATACGCAGTATTTT. This gives the protein CASSWNFGTDTQYF.

This clonotype was seen many times. This chain joins TRBV10-2 and TRBJ1-1, with D hard to call. The germline V and J ends were trimmed by 6 bases and 4 bases, with 18 bases remaining between them. CDR1 and CDR2 from the germline V gene are WSHSY and SAAADI. The CDR3 extends over 15 amino acids. This CDR3 is CASRSSGRSATEAFF. The CDR3 DNA reads TGCGCCAGCAGATCCAGCGGGCGCTCTGCCACTGAAGCTTTCTTT.

V usage is TRBV11-2 and J usage is TRBJ1-1; D ambiguous. Trimming removed 6 bases from V and 1 base from J, with 15 bases in between. Germline CDR1 reads SGHAT; CDR2 reads FQNNGV. CDR3 size: 15 residues. The CDR3 DNA is TGTGCCAGCAGTCCTTTGGTGCAAGGGAACACTGAAGCTTTCTTT. Encoded protein: CASSPLVQGNTEAFF.

This clonotype was detected only a few times. The chain uses TRBV5-1 and TRBJ2-2; 9 bases fit TRBD2. The CDR3 sequence is 16 residues long. Trimming removed 0 bases from V and 5 bases from J; junction bases left unmatched: 5. Germline V gene lookup returns CDR1 SGHRS and CDR2 YFSETQ. CDR3 residues: CASSLALAGWTGELFF. CDR3 DNA sequence: TGCGCCAGCAGCTTGGCGCTAGCGGGATGGACCGGGGAGCTGTTTTTT.

A few counts support this clonotype. This sequence joins TRBV7-9 and TRBJ2-2, with 8 bases matching TRBD1. The CDR3 consists of 19 residues. Unmatched junction bases numbered 25, after V lost 10 bases and J lost 6 bases. Germline CDR1 and CDR2: SEHNR and FQNEAQ (reference sequence). The CDR3 coding sequence is TGTGCCACCCTAGGGGCAGGGGGCGCCATCCGCCCTTCCCCCGGGGAGCTGTTTTTT. Its translation: CATLGAGGAIRPSPGELFF.

The chain uses TRBV3-1 and TRBJ2-5; TRBD2 matches 9 bases. The length of the CDR3 is 16 residues. The J segment lost 4 bases and the V segment lost 4 bases, leaving 10 bases of the junction unmatched. CDR1 is LGHDT, CDR2 YNNKEL, per germline (reference sequence). CDR3 amino acids: CASSPAISGSGETQYF. The DNA for the CDR3 is TGTGCCAGCAGCCCAGCTATTAGCGGGAGCGGAGAGACCCAGTACTTC.

As to this clonotype: A much bigger clone sits one base away, suggesting this may be a read error. CDR3 residues: CSAPKQGPGTQYF. DNA for the CDR3: TGCAGTGCTCCCAAACAGGGACCAGGTACGCAGTATTTT. The J gene is TRBJ2-3, the V gene TRBV20-1, with D possibly TRBD1 on 6 matching bases. Looked up from germline, CDR1 is DFQATT and CDR2 is SNEGSKA (reference sequence). The V and J ends lost 5 bases and 8 bases respectively, with 17 bases between them. The CDR3 consists of 13 residues.